This T cell receptor beta chain originates from a study of technical replicates of blood from four donors. Sequencing used immunoSEQ multiplex PCR; TCRdb keeps in-frame clones, though not all of them. The sample holds tens of thousands of clones, approximately 95% seen once. Germline V gene data show CDR1 as SGHTA and CDR2 as FQGNSA. The CDR3 contains 15 residues. V shed 0 bases and J shed 1 base, with 6 bases lying between them. The receptor was isolated from a human donor in good health. Some clones in this sample may be carry-over from other donors' samples. The sample consisted of PBMCs. V usage is TRBV7-2 and J usage is TRBJ2-2; D may be TRBD2 (6 bases). CDR3 sequence: CASSLARGNTGELFF. The DNA for the CDR3 is TGTGCCAGCAGCTTAGCGCGGGGGAACACCGGGGAGCTGTTTTTT.